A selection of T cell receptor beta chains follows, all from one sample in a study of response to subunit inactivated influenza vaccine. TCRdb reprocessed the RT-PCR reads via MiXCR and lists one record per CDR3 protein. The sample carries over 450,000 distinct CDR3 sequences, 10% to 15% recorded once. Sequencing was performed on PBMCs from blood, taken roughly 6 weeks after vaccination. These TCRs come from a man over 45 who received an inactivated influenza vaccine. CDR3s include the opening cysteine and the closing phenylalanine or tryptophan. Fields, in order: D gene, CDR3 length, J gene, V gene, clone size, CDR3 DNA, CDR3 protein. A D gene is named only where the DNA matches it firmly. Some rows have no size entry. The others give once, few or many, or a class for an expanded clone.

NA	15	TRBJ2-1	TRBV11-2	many	TGTGCCAGCAGCTTACTGGGGGGACTGGGGAATGAGCAGTTCTTC	CASSLLGGLGNEQFF
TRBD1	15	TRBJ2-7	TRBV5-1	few	TGCGCCAGCAGGAAATCCGGGACAGGGATAGTCGAGCAGTACTTC	CASRKSGTGIVEQYF
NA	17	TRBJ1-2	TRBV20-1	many	TGCAGTGCTAGAGATTGGATAAACAGCTCCCCTGAGAGCGGCTACACCTTC	CSARDWINSSPESGYTF
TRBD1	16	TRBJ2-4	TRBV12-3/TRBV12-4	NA	TGTGCCAGCAGCGTCCAGGGGGCCGGGTCCAAAAACATTCAGTACTTC	CASSVQGAGSKNIQYF
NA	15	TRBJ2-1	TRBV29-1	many	TGCAGCGTTGTCCCAGTCTCTAGCTCCTACAATGAGCAGTTCTTC	CSVVPVSSSYNEQFF
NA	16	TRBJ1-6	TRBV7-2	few	TGTGCCAGCAGCTTAGTAAGGGGGACTAGTGATTCACCCCTCCACTTT	CASSLVRGTSDSPLHF
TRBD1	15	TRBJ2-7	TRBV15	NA	TGTGCCACCAGCAGACAAAGGACAGGGGGCAACGAGCAGTACTTC	CATSRQRTGGNEQYF
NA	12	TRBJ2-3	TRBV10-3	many	TGTGCCAGCCGGACAGCCACAGATACGCAGTATTTT	CASRTATDTQYF
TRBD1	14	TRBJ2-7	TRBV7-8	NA	TGTGCCAGCAGCCCCTGGCAGGGGGCGGAGGAGCAGTACTTC	CASSPWQGAEEQYF
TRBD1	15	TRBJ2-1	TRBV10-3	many	TGTGCCATCAGTGAGTGGCAGGGGGCGGACAATGAGCAGTTCTTC	CAISEWQGADNEQFF
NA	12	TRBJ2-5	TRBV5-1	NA	TGCGCCAGCTTATCTCAAGGGGAGACCCAGTACTTC	CASLSQGETQYF
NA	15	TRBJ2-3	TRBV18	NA	TGTGCCAGCTCACCCCCCTCCCGTAGCACAGATACGCAGTATTTT	CASSPPSRSTDTQYF
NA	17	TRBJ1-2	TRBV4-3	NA	TGCGCCAGCAGCCAAGTCCCCGACAGGTCGGGTAACTATGGCTACACCTTC	CASSQVPDRSGNYGYTF
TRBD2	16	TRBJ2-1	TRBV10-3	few	TGTGCCATCAGTGAGTGGGCTAGCGGGACCTACAATGAGCAGTTCTTC	CAISEWASGTYNEQFF
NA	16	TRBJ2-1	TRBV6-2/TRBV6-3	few	TGTGCCAGCCGGGGAGCAGGGTGGAGCTCCTACAATGAGCAGTTCTTC	CASRGAGWSSYNEQFF
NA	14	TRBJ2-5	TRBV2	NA	TGTGCCAGCAGCGCCCCCCAGATACAAGAGACCCAGTACTTC	CASSAPQIQETQYF
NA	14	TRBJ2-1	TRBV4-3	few	TGCGCCAGCAGCCAAGTGGGGACGGCCCCGGAGCAGTTCTTC	CASSQVGTAPEQFF
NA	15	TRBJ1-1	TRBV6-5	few	TGTGCCAGCAGTTACTCTTTCGGGGGAGGGGCTGAAGCTTTCTTT	CASSYSFGGGAEAFF
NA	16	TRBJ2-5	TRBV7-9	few	TGTGCCAGCAGCCCCCGGGATCGCAAGCAGCGAGAGACCCAGTACTTC	CASSPRDRKQRETQYF
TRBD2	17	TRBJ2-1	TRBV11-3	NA	TGTGCCAGCAGCTTAGACCAAGCGGGAGGGCCGAGGGATGAGCAGTTCTTC	CASSLDQAGGPRDEQFF
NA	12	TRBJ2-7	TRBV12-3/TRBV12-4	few	TGTGCCAGCACCGACAGGCCGGCGGAGCAGTACTTC	CASTDRPAEQYF
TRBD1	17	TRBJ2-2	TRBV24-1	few	TGTGCCACCAGTGATTTGGGGACAGGGCCGAACACCGGGGAGCTGTTTTTT	CATSDLGTGPNTGELFF
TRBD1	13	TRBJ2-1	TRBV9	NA	TGTGCCAGCAGCGTGGACAGGGGCGATGAGCAGTTCTTC	CASSVDRGDEQFF
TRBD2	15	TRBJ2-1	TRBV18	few	TGTGCCAGCTCAAATAGCGGGGGGGCTTGGAATGAGCAGTTCTTC	CASSNSGGAWNEQFF
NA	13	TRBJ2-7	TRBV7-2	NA	TGTGCCAGCAGCCGGTGGACGAGCTACGAGCAGTACTTC	CASSRWTSYEQYF
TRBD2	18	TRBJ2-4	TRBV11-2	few	TGTGCCAGCAGCCCCCACAGCGGGGGGACGGTAGCCAAAAACATTCAGTACTTC	CASSPHSGGTVAKNIQYF
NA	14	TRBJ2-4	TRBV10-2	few	TGCGCCAGCAGAGGGGACCCCCCCAAAAACATTCAGTACTTC	CASRGDPPKNIQYF
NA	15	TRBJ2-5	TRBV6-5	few	TGTGCCAGCAGTTACTCGAGAGGGGGCCAAGAGACCCAGTACTTC	CASSYSRGGQETQYF
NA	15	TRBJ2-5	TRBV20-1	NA	TGCAGTGCCCCAAAAGGGGCGGATTACCAAGAGACCCAGTACTTC	CSAPKGADYQETQYF
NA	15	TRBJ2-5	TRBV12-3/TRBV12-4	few	TGTGCCAGCAGTTTAGCGGCCCAGCCGGGGGAGACCCAGTACTTC	CASSLAAQPGETQYF
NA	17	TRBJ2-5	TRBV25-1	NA	TGTGCCAGCAGTGAACCTGCGGGGGCCCTTTACCAAGAGACCCAGTACTTC	CASSEPAGALYQETQYF
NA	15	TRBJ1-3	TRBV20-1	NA	TGCAGTGCTAGAGAAAACCGGGGCTCTGGAAACACCATATATTTT	CSARENRGSGNTIYF
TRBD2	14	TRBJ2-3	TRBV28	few	TGTGCCAGCCAAACTAGCGGGAGTTTGGATACGCAGTATTTT	CASQTSGSLDTQYF
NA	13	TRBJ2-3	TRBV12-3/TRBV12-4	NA	TGTGCCAGCAGGACTGATACTACAGATACGCAGTATTTT	CASRTDTTDTQYF
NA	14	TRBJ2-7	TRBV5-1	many	TGCGCCAGCAGCTCTAATACTCCGTACTACGAGCAGTACTTC	CASSSNTPYYEQYF
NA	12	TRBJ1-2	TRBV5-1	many	TGCGCCAGCAGCGCTAGGGGTTATGGCTACACCTTC	CASSARGYGYTF
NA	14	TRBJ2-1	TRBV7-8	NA	TGTGCCAGCAGCTTATGGTCCCAGACAAATGAGCAGTTCTTC	CASSLWSQTNEQFF
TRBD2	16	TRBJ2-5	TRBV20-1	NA	TGCAGTGCTAGGACCATAGCGGGAGGTGAAAAAGAGACCCAGTACTTC	CSARTIAGGEKETQYF
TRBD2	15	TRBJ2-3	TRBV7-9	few	TGTGCCAGCAGCTTAGGACTAGCGTCGAGAGATACGCAGTATTTT	CASSLGLASRDTQYF
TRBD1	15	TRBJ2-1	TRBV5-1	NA	TGCGCCAGCAGCTTATACAACAGGGGAACCAATGAGCAGTTCTTC	CASSLYNRGTNEQFF
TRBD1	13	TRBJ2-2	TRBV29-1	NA	TGCAGCGTCGTTGACAGGGGCACCGGGGAGCTGTTTTTT	CSVVDRGTGELFF
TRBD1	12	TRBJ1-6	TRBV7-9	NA	TGTGCCAGTAGAACAGGGGACTCACCCCTCCACTTT	CASRTGDSPLHF
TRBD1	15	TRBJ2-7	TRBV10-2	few	TGCGCCAGCAGTGATTTCTTGACAGGGTCTGGCGAGCAGTACTTC	CASSDFLTGSGEQYF
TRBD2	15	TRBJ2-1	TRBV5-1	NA	TGCGCCAGCAGCTTATATAGCGGGAAAGGGAATGAGCAGTTCTTC	CASSLYSGKGNEQFF
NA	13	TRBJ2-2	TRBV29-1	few	TGCAGCGTTGAACGGGAGACCCCCGGGGAGCTGTTTTTT	CSVERETPGELFF
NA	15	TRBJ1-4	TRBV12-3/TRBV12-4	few	TGTGCCAGCAGAAAACAGGGAACGACTAATGAAAAACTGTTTTTT	CASRKQGTTNEKLFF
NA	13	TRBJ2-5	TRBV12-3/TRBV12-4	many	TGTGCCAGCAGTTTCGCAGGGGCAGAGACCCAGTACTTC	CASSFAGAETQYF
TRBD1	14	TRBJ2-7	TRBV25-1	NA	TGTGCCAGCATCGCCGGGACAGAAAACTACGAGCAGTACTTC	CASIAGTENYEQYF
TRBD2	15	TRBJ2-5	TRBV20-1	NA	TGCAGTGCTCCGAAACCGCGGACTAGTGGGGAGACCCAGTACTTC	CSAPKPRTSGETQYF
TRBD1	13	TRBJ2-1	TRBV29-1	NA	TGCAGCGGCGGGACAGGCTACTACAATGAGCAGTTCTTC	CSGGTGYYNEQFF
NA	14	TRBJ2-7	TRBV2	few	TGTGCCAGCAGTCCCAGGGTGGGCTCCTACGAGCAGTACTTC	CASSPRVGSYEQYF
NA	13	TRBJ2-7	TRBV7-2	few	TGTGCCAGCAGTCCGCGGACACCACCCGAGCAGTACTTC	CASSPRTPPEQYF
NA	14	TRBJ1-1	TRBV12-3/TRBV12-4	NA	TGTGCCAGCATTAAACGGATGGCGCATGGAGAAGCTTTCTTT	CASIKRMAHGEAFF
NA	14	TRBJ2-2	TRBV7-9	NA	TGTGCCAGCAGCGGGATAGGGGTTATCGGGGAGCTGTTTTTT	CASSGIGVIGELFF
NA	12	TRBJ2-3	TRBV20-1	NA	TGCAGTGGGGGAACGAGAGCAGATACGCAGTATTTT	CSGGTRADTQYF
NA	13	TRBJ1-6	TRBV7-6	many	TGTGCCTCCGGCAGGCTAGATAATTCACCCCTCCACTTT	CASGRLDNSPLHF
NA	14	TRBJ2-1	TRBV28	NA	TGTGCCAGCAGTCGAACGGAGGATTACAATGAGCAGTTCTTC	CASSRTEDYNEQFF
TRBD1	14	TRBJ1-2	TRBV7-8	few	TGTGCCAGCAGGCCCGGGACAGCCATGGGTGGCTACACCTTC	CASRPGTAMGGYTF
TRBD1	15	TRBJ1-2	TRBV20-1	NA	TGCAGTGCTAGATCCCGACAGGGGGTTTACTATGGCTACACCTTC	CSARSRQGVYYGYTF
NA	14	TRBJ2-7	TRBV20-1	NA	TGCAGTGCTAGAGATCAGACGGTCTCCTACGAGCAGTACTTC	CSARDQTVSYEQYF